This TCR beta chain was captured in a study of blood T cells in healthy people across ages. The study's findings and limits: Long-lived donors carried more naive CD4+ cells and greater diversity than aged donors.

This clonotype showed up just a few times. The antigen remains unidentified. PCR was performed a second time for about 6 to 12 cycles using a sample-barcoded 5' primer and a J-beta primer mix. TCRdb fed the 5' RACE reads into MiXCR, producing one record per CDR3 protein. The sample carries around 990,000 distinct CDR3 sequences, approximately 25% recorded once. The CDR3 runs to 15 residues. Germline CDR1 and CDR2: DFQATT and SNEGSKA (reference sequence). After removal of 6 bases from V and 3 bases from J, the junction contained 7 bases not matched to a gene. The data also belong to a second study, concerning T cells of mothers and their children. From that report: Over five children and their three healthy Caucasian mothers were the donors.

This receptor was identified in a girl aged 2 to 10 in good health. The V and J genes are TRBV20-1 and TRBJ2-7; 14 bases agree with TRBD2. The sequenced material came from blood. The CDR3 spells CSAEGTSGSLYEQYF. DNA of the CDR3: TGCAGTGCGGAAGGGACTAGCGGGAGTCTCTACGAGCAGTACTTC.